Listed below are T cell receptor beta chains from one sample, sequenced in a study of OX40 agonist ivuxolimab in advanced cancers. Sequencing used immunoSEQ multiplex PCR; TCRdb keeps in-frame clones, though not all of them. This table has about 52,000 clones, 85% to 95% appearing once. Sample: CD4+ or CD8+ T cells sorted from blood, taken in a trial of the OX40 agonist ivuxolimab. The origin of the receptors is an adult with an advanced solid tumor such as melanoma, head and neck, liver or kidney cancer. The CDR3 runs from the conserved cysteine through the conserved F or W. Each record gives: CDR3 DNA, CDR3 protein, D gene, J gene, clone size, V gene. D genes are given only for firm matches. Size tells how often a clone was seen (once, few, many) or the class of an expanded clone, and some rows leave it out.

TGTGCCAGCAGCTTTATAGCTAGCGGGAGTGTTGCCGGGGAGCTGTTTTTT | CASSFIASGSVAGELFF | TRBD2 | TRBJ2-2 | - | TRBV7-6
TGTGCCAGCAGTCCACTTGGGACGGCCGCCACAGATACGCAGTATTTT | CASSPLGTAATDTQYF | - | TRBJ2-3 | - | TRBV27
TGTGCCAGCAGTTTCGCGGCCGGGACAGGGATTCTTACCACTGAAGCTTTCTTT | CASSFAAGTGILTTEAFF | TRBD1 | TRBJ1-1 | - | TRBV28
TGTGCCAGCAGCGGACCAGGACTAGCGGGAGAGCAGTACTTC | CASSGPGLAGEQYF | TRBD2 | TRBJ2-7 | - | TRBV9
TGTGCCAGTAGTATAGGTCTTACCTACGAGCAGTACTTC | CASSIGLTYEQYF | - | TRBJ2-7 | - | TRBV19
TGTGCCAGCACCGGGAGCTGGGGTGAGACTGAAGCTTTCTTT | CASTGSWGETEAFF | - | TRBJ1-1 | - | TRBV6-6
TGTGCCAGCAGCGTGGGAGGAGGGCTCCGGAGCGAGCAGTTCTTC | CASSVGGGLRSEQFF | - | TRBJ2-1 | - | TRBV9
TGTGCCGGAGGAGTGAGCAACTATGGCTACACCTTC | CAGGVSNYGYTF | - | TRBJ1-2 | once | TRBV2
TGTGCCAGCAGCTTGAACCCACTGGTGACTGAAGCTTTCTTT | CASSLNPLVTEAFF | - | TRBJ1-1 | few | TRBV11-1
TGTGCCAGCAGTTTAATACGGGGAAATGAGCAGTTCTTC | CASSLIRGNEQFF | - | TRBJ2-1 | - | TRBV27
TGTGCCAGCAGCTGGGACAGGGCAACTAATGAAAAACTGTTTTTT | CASSWDRATNEKLFF | TRBD1 | TRBJ1-4 | - | TRBV7-8
TGTGCCAGCAGCTTATATAGCGGTACCTACAATGAGCAGTTCTTC | CASSLYSGTYNEQFF | - | TRBJ2-1 | - | TRBV7-9
TGTGCCAGCAGTATCCCTGACTACGGCTACACCTTC | CASSIPDYGYTF | - | TRBJ1-2 | - | TRBV6-6
TGTGCCAGCAGCCCTGGGGCTAATCAGCCCCAGCATTTT | CASSPGANQPQHF | - | TRBJ1-5 | - | TRBV6-5
TGTGCCACCAGCAGATCCGGGATCTCCTACGAGCAGTACTTC | CATSRSGISYEQYF | - | TRBJ2-7 | - | TRBV15
TGCGCCAGCAGCCAACAACAGGGAGTGATAAACATTCAGTACTTC | CASSQQQGVINIQYF | - | TRBJ2-4 | once | TRBV4-3
TGTGCCTGGAGTGTAACTAGCGGGTACGAGCAGTACTTC | CAWSVTSGYEQYF | TRBD2 | TRBJ2-7 | - | TRBV30
TGTGCCAGCAGCCTCAGGGGATACCACGAGCAGTACTTC | CASSLRGYHEQYF | - | TRBJ2-7 | once | TRBV13
TGTGCCAGCAGCTTATGGGTGGGGACTGGCTCTGGGGCCAACGTCCTGACTTTC | CASSLWVGTGSGANVLTF | - | TRBJ2-6 | - | TRBV7-6
TGTGCCAGCAGCCGCGCCGGGTCCTTTGTAGATACGCAGTATTTT | CASSRAGSFVDTQYF | - | TRBJ2-3 | - | TRBV14
TGTGCCAGCAGCGCCGGGACAGGGAACCACAATGAGCAGTTCTTC | CASSAGTGNHNEQFF | TRBD1 | TRBJ2-1 | few | TRBV9
TGCGCCAGCAGCCAAGTTGCGCGGGAGGGACTCTACGAGCAGTACTTC | CASSQVAREGLYEQYF | TRBD2 | TRBJ2-7 | - | TRBV4-1
TGTGCCAGCAGTTGGACAGACACTACCGGGGAGCTGTTTTTT | CASSWTDTTGELFF | - | TRBJ2-2 | - | TRBV28
TGCAGCGTCGAATACATAACAGAGACCTATGGCTACACCTTC | CSVEYITETYGYTF | - | TRBJ1-2 | - | TRBV29-1
TGTGCCAGCAGCCACAGCGTGTCCTACGAGCAGTACTTC | CASSHSVSYEQYF | - | TRBJ2-7 | - | TRBV7-9
TGTGCCAGTAGTAAGACTCGGGGGGAGACCCAGTACTTC | CASSKTRGETQYF | - | TRBJ2-5 | - | TRBV19
TGTGCCACCAGCAAGAACAGGTCCTACAATGAGCAGTTCTTC | CATSKNRSYNEQFF | - | TRBJ2-1 | - | TRBV15
TGTGCCAGCAGCTTCCAAAGGACTAGTTTAGCAGATACGCAGTATTTT | CASSFQRTSLADTQYF | TRBD2 | TRBJ2-3 | - | TRBV5-6
TGTGCCAGCAGCCCAAAGGCTAGCGGTAGCACAGATACGCAGTATTTT | CASSPKASGSTDTQYF | TRBD2 | TRBJ2-3 | - | TRBV9
TGTGCCAGCAGTTTCGGTTTAGGAGACATTCAGTACTTC | CASSFGLGDIQYF | - | TRBJ2-4 | - | TRBV27
TGTGCCAGCAGTGAACTCGGAGACGGTCCCTACGAGCAGTACTTC | CASSELGDGPYEQYF | - | TRBJ2-7 | - | TRBV25-1
TGTGCCAGCAGCTTAGCTTTGGGGGCGCGCACTGAAGCTTTCTTT | CASSLALGARTEAFF | - | TRBJ1-1 | - | TRBV7-9
TGCGCCAGCAGCTCCGGGACAGGGGAGGAGACCCAGTACTTC | CASSSGTGEETQYF | TRBD1 | TRBJ2-5 | - | TRBV5-1
TGTGCCAGCAGTTCGAAATACTGGACTAGTCCTGGCACAGATACGCAGTATTTT | CASSSKYWTSPGTDTQYF | TRBD2 | TRBJ2-3 | - | TRBV28
TGCAGCGTTGTGATCCCCGCCTACGAGCAGTACTTC | CSVVIPAYEQYF | - | TRBJ2-7 | - | TRBV29-1
TGTGCCAGCAGTGAAACGGTAGGCGGGCCGCTTATCTTTCAGCAGTACTTC | CASSETVGGPLIFQQYF | - | TRBJ2-7 | - | TRBV6-1
TGTGCCAGCAGCCCACCCTTCGAGACCCAGGGTGAGCAGTTCTTC | CASSPPFETQGEQFF | - | TRBJ2-1 | - | TRBV7-9
TGTGCCAGCAGTGGCGGGATCTCGGACACTGAAGCTTTCTTT | CASSGGISDTEAFF | - | TRBJ1-1 | - | TRBV2
TGTGGGGGGCTACAAGAGACCCAGTACTTC | CGGLQETQYF | - | TRBJ2-5 | few | TRBV27
TGTGCCAGCAGTCTGTCGGGAGTGGGCTACGAGCAGTACTTC | CASSLSGVGYEQYF | - | TRBJ2-7 | - | TRBV27
TGTGCCAGCAGCGTCCTTGCGTGGGGGTCGGACACTGAAGCTTTCTTT | CASSVLAWGSDTEAFF | - | TRBJ1-1 | - | TRBV9
TGTGCCAGCAGCCCATTACAGGGGGCTGAGGGCTACACCTTC | CASSPLQGAEGYTF | TRBD1 | TRBJ1-2 | - | TRBV7-6
TGTGCCAGCAGCCCGGCCACAACCTCCTACGAGCAGTACTTC | CASSPATTSYEQYF | - | TRBJ2-7 | - | TRBV7-2
TGTGCCTGGACGGACCTCTATAATTCACCCCTCCACTTT | CAWTDLYNSPLHF | - | TRBJ1-6 | - | TRBV30
TGCGCCAGCAGCCAAGTACTCGGCATTCAGTACTTC | CASSQVLGIQYF | - | TRBJ2-4 | once | TRBV4-1
TGTGCCAGCAGTGAGTACAGGGCCGGGCAGCCCCAGCATTTT | CASSEYRAGQPQHF | - | TRBJ1-5 | once | TRBV6-1
TGTGCCAGCAGTTTATCGCCCAGCGGAGCCTACGAGCAGTACTTC | CASSLSPSGAYEQYF | - | TRBJ2-7 | - | TRBV27
TGTGCCAGCAGCTTGGCCGAGTCAGGGACTACCTACAATGAGCAGTTCTTC | CASSLAESGTTYNEQFF | TRBD2 | TRBJ2-1 | - | TRBV5-6
TGTGCCAGCAGTGAAAGGTACAGGGGGAACACTGAAGCTTTCTTT | CASSERYRGNTEAFF | TRBD1 | TRBJ1-1 | - | TRBV25-1
TGTGCCACCCTCGTGCGGGGTTCGGATGAGCAGTTCTTC | CATLVRGSDEQFF | - | TRBJ2-1 | once | TRBV15
TGTGCCAGCAGTGAAGTGCCAGTACTATTCGACACCGGGGAGCTGTTTTTT | CASSEVPVLFDTGELFF | - | TRBJ2-2 | - | TRBV2
TGCAGCGTTATCCACTGGGAGGACCCCAAAGGGGAGACCCAGTACTTC | CSVIHWEDPKGETQYF | - | TRBJ2-5 | - | TRBV29-1
TGTGCCAGCAGTTACGTAGGGGGGAGAAGTACCGGGGAGCTGTTTTTT | CASSYVGGRSTGELFF | - | TRBJ2-2 | - | TRBV6-5
TGTGCCAGCAGTTCCCACCCAGGGGGCACAGATACGCAGTATTTT | CASSSHPGGTDTQYF | - | TRBJ2-3 | - | TRBV28
TGTGCCAGCAGCTTGGTATCCTTTGACGCTTTCTTT | CASSLVSFDAFF | - | TRBJ1-1 | once | TRBV5-6
TGTGCCAGCAACCTCGGGACTGGCCAAGAGACCCAGTACTTC | CASNLGTGQETQYF | - | TRBJ2-5 | - | TRBV6-5